Shown below are 16 T cell receptor beta chains from a single sample sequenced in a study of blood T cell repertoires in COVID-19 (dated by TCRdb to 2020 to 2022). To prepare the library, the immunoSEQ multiplex PCR assay was applied. In TCRdb, the immuneACCESS table is reduced to in-frame sequences with V and J assigned. These tables do not hold every clone; where another copy was compared, an unresolved V gene accounts for under half, and the others remain unexplained. The sample table records 45,000 to 55,000 clones; around 68% of these occur just once. The top ten constitute about 9% of the sample. The sequencing sample was made of peripheral blood. These receptor sequences come from a woman aged 65 to 85 with acute or convalescent COVID-19.

The chain joins TRBV28 to TRBJ1-2, with 12 bases matching TRBD1. The CDR3 length is 14 residues. V lost 2 bases, J lost 7 bases, and 2 bases stayed unmatched. Germline values: CDR1 MDHEN, CDR2 SYDVKM. CDR3 DNA sequence: TGTGCCAGCAGTTTAGGGGACAGGGGGCTTGGCTACACCTTC. Translating it yields CASSLGDRGLGYTF.

The chain combines TRBV20-1 with TRBJ2-1; a possible D gene is TRBD1 (6 bases). Per germline, CDR1 DFQATT and CDR2 SNEGSKA (reference sequence). V lost 3 bases to trimming and J lost 3 bases, with 12 bases between them. There are 14 residues in the CDR3. Written as DNA, the CDR3 is TGCAGTGCTAGTACCCTGGACAGCTACAATGAGCAGTTCTTC. Translated: CSASTLDSYNEQFF.

The chain uses TRBV6-5 and TRBJ1-4, with unresolved D. This CDR3 spans 15 amino acids. The V and J ends lost 6 bases and 1 base respectively, with 12 bases between them. Germline lookup yields CDR1 MNHEY and CDR2 SVGAGI. The CDR3 nucleotides read TGTGCCAGCAGACCCATCAAACTAACTAATGAAAAACTGTTTTTT. Its protein is CASRPIKLTNEKLFF.

J is TRBJ1-1 and V is TRBV28; TRBD1 matches 8 bases. V lost 3 bases, J lost 9 bases, and 6 bases stayed unmatched. Germline CDR1 reads MDHEN; CDR2 reads SYDVKM. CDR3 length equals 13 residues. CDR3 sequence reads: CASSFLGQEKAFF. In nucleotides, the CDR3 is TGTGCCAGCAGTTTCTTGGGACAGGAAAAAGCTTTCTTT.

The chain couples TRBV10-2 to TRBJ2-3, with 12 bases lining up with TRBD2. V shed 7 bases and J 6 bases; nucleotides not matched to a gene: 8. The CDR3 length is 15 residues. The germline CDR1 and CDR2 sequences are WSHSY and SAAADI. The CDR3: CASNALAGGRDTQYF. CDR3 sequence (DNA): TGCGCCAGCAACGCCCTAGCGGGGGGGCGGGATACGCAGTATTTT.

The sample holds a few counts of this clone. The genes are TRBV6-1 and TRBJ2-7; D perhaps matches TRBD2 (7 bases). With 1 base removed from V and 7 bases from J, the gap between germline ends came to 14 bases. The CDR3 consists of 14 residues. CDR1 is MNHNS, CDR2 SASEGT, per germline. The CDR3 sequence is CASSEVRGAEEQYF. The CDR3 DNA reads TGTGCCAGCAGTGAAGTTCGGGGGGCCGAGGAGCAGTACTTC.

The chain recombines TRBV5-1 with TRBJ2-1; D is possibly TRBD1 (6 bases). The germline V gene encodes CDR1 SGHRS and CDR2 YFSETQ. The CDR3 sequence is 13 residues long. The V gene lost 4 bases and the J gene lost 4 bases, with 9 bases spanning the gap. CDR3 amino acids: CASSTGPYNEQFF. In DNA, the CDR3 is TGCGCCAGCAGCACAGGGCCATACAATGAGCAGTTCTTC. Drawing the rest from reference TRBV5-1 and TRBJ2-1, the complete variable domain is KAGVTQTPRYLIKTRGQQVTLSCSPISGHRSVSWYQQTPGQGLQFLFEYFSETQRNKGNFPGRFSGRQFSNSRSEMNVSTLELGDSALYLCASSTGPYNEQFFGPGTRLTVL.

The J gene is TRBJ1-6, the V gene TRBV30, with D unresolved. Trimming took 0 bases from V and 7 from J, leaving 7 bases between them. The length of the CDR3 is 13 residues. Germline values: CDR1 GTSNPN, CDR2 SVGIG (reference sequence). The CDR3 protein is CAWSVGWNSPLHF. CDR3 coding DNA: TGTGCCTGGAGTGTGGGCTGGAATTCACCCCTCCACTTT.

The sample holds one count of this clone. J is TRBJ1-4 and V is TRBV29-1; D gene uncertain. Deletions cut 6 bases from V and 0 bases from J, with 8 bases between. The CDR3 covers 13 residues. Germline CDR1 and CDR2: SQVTM and ANQGSEA. In DNA form, the CDR3 reads TGCAGCGTGGCAGTCACAACTAATGAAAAACTGTTTTTT. Translation: CSVAVTTNEKLFF.

The chain is built from TRBV5-1 and TRBJ2-1; 9 bases map to TRBD2. This CDR3 comprises 15 residues. CDR1 is SGHRS, CDR2 YFSETQ, per germline. The V gene end was trimmed by 5 bases and the J gene end by 7 bases; junction bases not matched to a gene: 10. The CDR3 region is CASRVAGGPGNEQFF. CDR3 sequence (DNA): TGCGCCAGCAGGGTGGCGGGGGGGCCTGGAAATGAGCAGTTCTTC.

This chain connects TRBV19 to TRBJ1-5, with D possibly being TRBD1 (5 bases). Germline V gene data show CDR1 as LNHDA and CDR2 as SQIVND (reference sequence). Trimming cost V 5 bases and J 4 bases, with 15 bases left between them. The CDR3 has 15 amino acids. The CDR3 bases are TGTGCCAGTAGTCCCCTGTTGGGGGGGAATCAGCCCCAGCATTTT. Its translation: CASSPLLGGNQPQHF.

There are a few counts of this clone. V usage is TRBV19 and J usage is TRBJ1-2; D might be TRBD1 (5 bases). The germline V and J ends were trimmed by 2 bases and 0 bases, with 16 bases remaining between them. This CDR3 is 17 amino acids long. The germline V gene encodes CDR1 LNHDA and CDR2 SQIVND (reference sequence). CDR3 DNA: TGTGCCAGTAGTATACGCGGGGCCGGGGCAGCTAACTATGGCTACACCTTC. Its translation: CASSIRGAGAANYGYTF.

This chain connects TRBV18 to TRBJ2-7; TRBD2 matches at 10 bases. The CDR3 extends over 15 amino acids. The V segment lost 1 base and the J segment 5 bases; nucleotides outside the gene matches: 5. The germline V gene encodes CDR1 KGHSH and CDR2 LQKENI. The CDR3 protein is CASSPQRGGLDEQYF. Written as DNA, the CDR3 is TGTGCCAGCTCACCACAGCGGGGGGGGCTCGACGAGCAGTACTTC.

V is TRBV28 and J is TRBJ1-1, with 8 bases aligning to TRBD1. The germline CDR1 and CDR2 sequences are MDHEN and SYDVKM. V lost 6 bases to trimming and J lost 7 bases; unmatched junction nucleotides: 10. This CDR3 is built from 14 residues. The CDR3 is CASSPIGTGLEAFF. The CDR3 DNA is TGTGCCAGCAGCCCCATTGGGACAGGCCTTGAAGCTTTCTTT.

The chain has TRBV4-1 and TRBJ2-2; the D is unclear. Germline assignment: CDR1 MGHRA and CDR2 YSYEKL. Trimming shortened V by 1 base and J by 7 bases, and 7 bases separated the two germline ends. This CDR3 has 13 residues. The CDR3 bases are TGCGCCAGCAGCCAAGCATTCGGCGGGGAGCTGTTTTTT. Its protein product is CASSQAFGGELFF.

The J gene is TRBJ2-1, the V gene TRBV7-3; tentative D call: TRBD1 (6 bases). V lost 1 base to trimming and J lost 8 bases, with 9 bases between them. CDR3 length: 13 amino acids. CDR1 is SGHTA and CDR2 is FQGTGA in the germline V gene. The CDR3: CASSLMSGDEQFF. Written as DNA, the CDR3 is TGTGCCAGCAGCTTAATGTCAGGGGATGAGCAGTTCTTC. The variable domain in full, completed from reference TRBV7-3 and TRBJ2-1, reads GAGVSQTPSNKVTEKGKYVELRCDPISGHTALYWYRQSLGQGPEFLIYFQGTGAADDSGLPNDRFFAVRPEGSVSTLKIQRTERGDSAVYLCASSLMSGDEQFFGPGTRLTVL.